This note documents a single TCR beta chain sequence. The source of the sample is a study of control samples from healthy donors and cancer patients. The method was immunoSEQ multiplex PCR; TCRdb's version includes in-frame clones alone and lacks a portion of them. The table has 40,000 to 50,000 clones, 83% seen once. Trimming took off 3 bases at V and 6 bases at J, with 6 bases between the two ends. The germline gives CDR1 SGHAT, CDR2 FQNNGV. The CDR3 runs to 12 residues. The sequenced sample consisted of blood. The origin of this receptor is a man between 60 and 75 years old in good health. The chain combines TRBV11-2 with TRBJ2-1, with D perhaps matching TRBD2 (6 bases). CDR3 nucleotide sequence: TGTGCCAGCAGCTTTAGCGGCAATGAGCAGTTCTTC. Its protein is CASSFSGNEQFF.